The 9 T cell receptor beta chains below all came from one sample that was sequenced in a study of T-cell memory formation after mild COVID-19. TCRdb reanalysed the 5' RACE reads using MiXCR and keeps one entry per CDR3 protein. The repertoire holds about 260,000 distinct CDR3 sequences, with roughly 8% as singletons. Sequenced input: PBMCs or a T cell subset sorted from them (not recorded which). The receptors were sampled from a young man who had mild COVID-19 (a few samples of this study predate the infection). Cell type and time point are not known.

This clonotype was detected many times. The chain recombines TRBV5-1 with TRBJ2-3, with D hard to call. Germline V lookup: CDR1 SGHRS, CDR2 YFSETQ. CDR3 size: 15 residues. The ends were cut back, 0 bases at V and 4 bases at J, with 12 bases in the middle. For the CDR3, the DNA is TGCGCCAGCAGCTTGGAGGATCAGAGTTCAGATACGCAGTATTTT. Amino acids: CASSLEDQSSDTQYF.

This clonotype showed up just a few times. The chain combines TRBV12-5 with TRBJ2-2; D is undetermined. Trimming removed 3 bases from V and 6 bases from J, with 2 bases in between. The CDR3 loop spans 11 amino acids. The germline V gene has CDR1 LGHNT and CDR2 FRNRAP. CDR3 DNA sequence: TGTGCTAGTGGTTTCCCCGGGGAGCTGTTTTTT. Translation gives CASGFPGELFF.

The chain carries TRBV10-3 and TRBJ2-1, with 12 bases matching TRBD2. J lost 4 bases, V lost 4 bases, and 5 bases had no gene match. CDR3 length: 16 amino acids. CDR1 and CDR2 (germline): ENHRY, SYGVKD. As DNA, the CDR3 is TGTGCCATCAGTGGAACTAGCGGGGGGCCGTACAATGAGCAGTTCTTC. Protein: CAISGTSGGPYNEQFF.

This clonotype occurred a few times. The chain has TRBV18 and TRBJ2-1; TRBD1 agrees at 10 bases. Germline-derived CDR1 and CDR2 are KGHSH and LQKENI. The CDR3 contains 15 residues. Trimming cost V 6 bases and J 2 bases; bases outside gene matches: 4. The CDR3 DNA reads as TGTGCCAGCTCCCCGGACAGGGGGGCCTACAATGAGCAGTTCTTC. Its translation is CASSPDRGAYNEQFF. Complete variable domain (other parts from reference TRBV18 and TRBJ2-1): NAGVMQNPRHLVRRRGQEARLRCSPMKGHSHVYWYRQLPEEGLKFMVYLQKENIIDESGMPKERFSAEFPKEGPSILRIQQVVRGDSAAYFCASSPDRGAYNEQFFGPGTRLTVL.

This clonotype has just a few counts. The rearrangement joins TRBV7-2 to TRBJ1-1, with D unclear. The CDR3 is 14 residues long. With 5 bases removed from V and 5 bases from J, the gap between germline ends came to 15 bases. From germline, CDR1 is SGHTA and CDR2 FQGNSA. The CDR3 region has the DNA TGTGCCAGCAGCCAGGCATGGGGTTGGACTGAAGCTTTCTTT. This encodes CASSQAWGWTEAFF.

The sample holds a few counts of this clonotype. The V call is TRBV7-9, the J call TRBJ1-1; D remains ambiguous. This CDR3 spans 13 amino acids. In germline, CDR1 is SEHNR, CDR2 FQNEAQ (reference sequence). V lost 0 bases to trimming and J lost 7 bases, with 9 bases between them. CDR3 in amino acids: CASSLADKGEAFF. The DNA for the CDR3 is TGTGCCAGCAGCTTAGCAGACAAAGGTGAAGCTTTCTTT.

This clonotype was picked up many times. The CDR3 coding sequence is TGCGCCAGCAGCTATTACTCGGGACAGAACACTGAAGCTTTCTTT. It translates to CASSYYSGQNTEAFF. V usage is TRBV5-1 and J usage is TRBJ1-1; weak D call: TRBD1 (6 bases). CDR3 length equals 15 residues. The germline gives CDR1 SGHRS, CDR2 YFSETQ. Trimming left V 3 bases short and J 1 base short, with 13 bases between.

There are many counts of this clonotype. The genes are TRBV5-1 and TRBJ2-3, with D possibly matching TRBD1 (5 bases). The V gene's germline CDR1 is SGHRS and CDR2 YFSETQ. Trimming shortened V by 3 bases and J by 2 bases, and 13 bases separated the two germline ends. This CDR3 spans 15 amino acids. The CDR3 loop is CASSSPLGDTDTQYF. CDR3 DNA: TGCGCCAGCAGCTCCCCCTTAGGGGACACAGATACGCAGTATTTT.

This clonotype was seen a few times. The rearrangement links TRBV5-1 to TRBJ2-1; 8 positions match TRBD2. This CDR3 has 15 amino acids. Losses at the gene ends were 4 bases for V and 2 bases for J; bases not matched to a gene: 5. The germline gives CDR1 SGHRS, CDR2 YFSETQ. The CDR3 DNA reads TGCGCCAGCAGCGAGAGTAGCGGGGCCTACAATGAGCAGTTCTTC. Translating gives CASSESSGAYNEQFF.